This record concerns one T cell receptor (beta chain) sequence. Its target is unknown. This entry belongs to a study of vaccination effects on CD4 cells after COVID-19. Background on the study: Post-vaccine specimens arrived a median 72 days past the second dose. Study outcomes and limitations: Early post-infection timepoints were absent, and convalescent patients were few.

Antigen-specific CD4+ T cells were expanded with viral peptide pools in the ViraFEST assay before sequencing. Scientists isolated CD4+ T cells after a roughly 10-day culture period ended. Subjects were given two BNT162b2 or mRNA-1273 vaccine doses. Peptides at roughly 10 ug/ml and IL-2 at about 9.8 IU/ml were added to more than 1.5 million PBMC per well. A half-volume exchange with IL-2 medium occurred on days 3 and 7. Some clones are missing from TCRdb's copy, which holds only in-frame ones; the method was immunoSEQ multiplex PCR. The profile shows roughly 70,000 clones, about 74% of them singletons. The receptor was derived from a human donor who received a COVID-19 vaccine. The starting material was CD4+ T cells from PBMCs cultured with HCoV-229E spike peptides, obtained after COVID-19 vaccination.

DNA for the CDR3: TGTGCCAGCAGTGAACGTCCTGGACCCCAAGAGACCCAGTACTTC. Its protein is CASSERPGPQETQYF. V and J are TRBV2 and TRBJ2-5; D is undetermined. This CDR3 contains 15 residues. V was clipped by 2 bases and J by 1 base, with 11 bases between them. The germline V gene has CDR1 SNHLY and CDR2 FYNNEI.